A selection of T cell receptor beta chains follows, all from one sample in a study of blood T cells in healthy people across ages. TCRdb ran MiXCR on the 5' RACE reads and lists one entry per CDR3 protein. This table has around 1.7 million distinct CDR3 sequences, about 28% appearing once. Sequenced: blood. All receptors come from a woman between 25 and 40 years old in good health. CDR3s include the opening cysteine and the closing phenylalanine or tryptophan.

v_call,cdr3_length,j_call,cdr3_aa
TRBV7-2,15,TRBJ2-1,CASSSVAGIYNEQFF
TRBV7-9,15,TRBJ2-3,CASSGRTGLTDTQYF
TRBV20-1,13,TRBJ2-1,CSAVPTSYDEQFF
TRBV5-1,14,TRBJ1-4,CASSLGRQDEKLFF
TRBV29-1,12,TRBJ1-5,CSVGAEDQPQHF
TRBV24-1,13,TRBJ2-3,CATSQSGTDTQYF
TRBV20-1,16,-,CSARDSSGTGGYEQYF
TRBV28,14,TRBJ1-5,CASRPGQGGQPQHF
TRBV28,16,TRBJ2-2,CASTASLNHRTGELFF
TRBV5-1,14,TRBJ2-5,CASSSWTEQETQYF
TRBV4-3,16,TRBJ2-1,CASSQESSGNYNEQFF
TRBV20-1,15,TRBJ2-5,CSAREGGTEKETQYF
TRBV15,13,TRBJ2-5,CATSKDRGWEQYF
TRBV4-1,17,TRBJ2-4,CASSQILAGVAKNIQYF
TRBV18,14,TRBJ2-2,CASSTSGNTGELFF
TRBV21-1,16,-,CASSSKLGLSVHEQYF
TRBV7-2,15,TRBJ2-2,CASNDRGGVAGELFF
TRBV6-5,12,TRBJ2-7,CASGGSVDEQYF
TRBV4-1,16,TRBJ2-3,CASSQSGAPGTDTQYF
TRBV20-1,11,TRBJ2-4,CSAGPWDIQYF
TRBV14,14,TRBJ2-1,CASSPLGVKNEQFF
TRBV5-1,15,TRBJ2-7,CASSFISGGYYEQYF
TRBV11-2,14,TRBJ2-3,CASSLGTRIDTQYF
TRBV28,15,TRBJ2-5,CASSSPWDGQETQYF
TRBV7-9,14,TRBJ2-1,CASSLFGGPDEQFF
TRBV20-1,13,TRBJ2-1,CSARFLGYNEQFF
TRBV5-1,15,TRBJ2-5,CASSFVAGSTETQYF
TRBV9,14,TRBJ2-3,CASSVVTSGGGQYF
TRBV20-1,12,TRBJ2-3,CSVQTGSDTQYF
TRBV20-1,12,TRBJ1-2,CSARDLKVPDTF
TRBV12-5,12,TRBJ2-7,CASGLRGDEQYF
TRBV20-1,13,TRBJ2-7,CSALHQLSYEQYF
TRBV6-6,13,TRBJ1-1,CASSETWRTEAFF
TRBV24-1,16,TRBJ2-1,CATSAGAGGQPNEQFF
TRBV5-1,16,TRBJ2-7,CASSFIRAQSSYEQYF
TRBV20-1,15,TRBJ1-5,CSARVSGASNQPQHF
TRBV3-1,16,TRBJ2-5,CASSHTPLRLQETQYF
TRBV5-6,16,TRBJ1-2,CASSLARGKVNYGCTF
TRBV29-1,15,TRBJ2-5,CSHTRAGTYQETQYF
TRBV29-1,15,TRBJ2-3,CSGGGQDPFRDTQYF
TRBV12-3/TRBV12-4,14,TRBJ2-3,CASSSKMEGDTQYF
TRBV10-2,15,TRBJ2-7,CASSDLGSSYNEQYF
TRBV9,15,TRBJ2-3,CASSVMAGEADTQYF
TRBV7-2,15,TRBJ1-1,CASSAGQLINTEAFF
TRBV5-5,16,TRBJ1-6,CASSLGRGQVNSPLHF
TRBV19,16,TRBJ1-4,CASSTTTGRTNEKLFF
TRBV3-1,14,TRBJ1-2,CASSPLLARYGYTF
TRBV7-9,15,TRBJ2-1,CASRTSGSRGNEQFF
TRBV27,12,TRBJ2-3,CASASLGDTQYF
TRBV14,14,TRBJ2-1,CASSQVPGLPWQFF